This T cell receptor beta chain stems from a study of patients and donors after allogeneic stem cell transplantation. TCRdb recomputed calls from the RT-PCR reads with MiXCR, one row per CDR3 protein. Of approximately 140,000 distinct CDR3 sequences detected, about a third appear once; the ten largest clones hold 40% to 55%. The sample holds a few counts of this clonotype. Germline-derived CDR1 and CDR2 are SGHTS and YDEGEE. The CDR3 consists of 13 residues. Trimming left V 4 bases short and J 5 bases short, with 9 bases between. This rearrangement joins TRBV5-8 to TRBJ1-4; D might be TRBD1 (5 bases). The TCR comes from a human donor who was either an allogeneic HSCT recipient or a stem cell or donor lymphocyte infusion donor (not recorded which). It is not recorded whose cells these are; they may come from a transplant donor. The sample taken for sequencing was blood, either unsorted or a sorted T cell fraction (not recorded which). The CDR3 DNA reads TGTGCCAGCAGCCGGGGCGGCAATGAAAAACTGTTTTTT. Translated, it gives CASSRGGNEKLFF. The variable domain in full, completed from reference TRBV5-8 and TRBJ1-4, reads EAGVTQSPTHLIKTRGQQATLRCSPISGHTSVYWYQQALGLGLQFLLWYDEGEERNRGNFPPRFSGRQFPNYSSELNVNALELEDSALYLCASSRGGNEKLFFGSGTQLSVL.